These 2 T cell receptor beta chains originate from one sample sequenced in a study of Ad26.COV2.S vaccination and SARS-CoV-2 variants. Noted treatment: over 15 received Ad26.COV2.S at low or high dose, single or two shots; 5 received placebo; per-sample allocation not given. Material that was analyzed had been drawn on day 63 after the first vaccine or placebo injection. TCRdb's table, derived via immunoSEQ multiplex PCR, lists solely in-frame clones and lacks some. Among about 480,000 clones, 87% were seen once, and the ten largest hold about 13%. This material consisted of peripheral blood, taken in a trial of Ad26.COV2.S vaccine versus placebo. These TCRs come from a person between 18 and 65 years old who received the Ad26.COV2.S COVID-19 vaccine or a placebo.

The CDR3 loop is CASRGHSSEQYF. The CDR3 region has the DNA TGTGCCAGCAGAGGGCATAGCAGTGAGCAGTACTTC. V is TRBV6-5 and J is TRBJ2-7; D uncertain. Germline values: CDR1 MNHEY, CDR2 SVGAGI. V lost 6 bases to trimming and J lost 7 bases, with 13 bases between them. This CDR3 contains 12 residues.

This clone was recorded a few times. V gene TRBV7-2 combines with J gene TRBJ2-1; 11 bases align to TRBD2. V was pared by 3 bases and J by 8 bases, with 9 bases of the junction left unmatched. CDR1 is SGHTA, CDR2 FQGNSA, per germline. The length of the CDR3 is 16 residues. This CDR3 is CASSLLAGGTFDEQFF. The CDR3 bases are TGTGCCAGCAGCTTGTTAGCGGGAGGGACGTTCGATGAGCAGTTCTTC.